This T cell receptor (beta chain) came from a study of T cell changes during pregnancy in multiple sclerosis. This clone was observed a single time. Germline lookup yields CDR1 LNHDA and CDR2 SQIVND (reference sequence). J lost 4 bases, V lost 4 bases, and 15 bases had no gene match. The CDR3 has 18 residues. The table came from immunoSEQ multiplex PCR; TCRdb's copy has only in-frame clones and leaves some out. The sample holds roughly 48,000 clones, approximately 85% seen once. The origin of this receptor is a female donor with multiple sclerosis, enrolled in a pregnancy study. The material sequenced was CD4+ T cells from peripheral blood mononuclear cells, taken in the second trimester of pregnancy. This sequence joins TRBV19 and TRBJ2-1; 8 bases match TRBD2. The CDR3 spells CASSTLWDVLAGYNEQFF. CDR3 in DNA: TGTGCCAGTAGTACCCTTTGGGACGTCCTAGCGGGTTACAATGAGCAGTTCTTC.